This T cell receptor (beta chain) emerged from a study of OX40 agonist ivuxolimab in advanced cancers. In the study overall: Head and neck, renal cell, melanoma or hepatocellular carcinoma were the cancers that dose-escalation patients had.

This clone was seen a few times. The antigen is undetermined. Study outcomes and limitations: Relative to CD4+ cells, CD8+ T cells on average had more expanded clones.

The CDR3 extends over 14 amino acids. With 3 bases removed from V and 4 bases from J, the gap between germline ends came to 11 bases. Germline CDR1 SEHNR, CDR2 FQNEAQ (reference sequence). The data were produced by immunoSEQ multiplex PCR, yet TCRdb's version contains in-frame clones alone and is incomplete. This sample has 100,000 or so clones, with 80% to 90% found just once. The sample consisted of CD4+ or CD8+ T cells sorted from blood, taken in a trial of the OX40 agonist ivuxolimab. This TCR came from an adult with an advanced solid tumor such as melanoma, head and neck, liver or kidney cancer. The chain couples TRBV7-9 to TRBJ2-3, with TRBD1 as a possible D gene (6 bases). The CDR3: CASSLGAAADTQYF. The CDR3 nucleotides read TGTGCCAGCAGCTTGGGGGCAGCGGCAGATACGCAGTATTTT. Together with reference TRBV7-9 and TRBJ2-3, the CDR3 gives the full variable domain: DTGVSQNPRHKITKRGQNVTFRCDPISEHNRLYWYRQTLGQGPEFLTYFQNEAQLEKSRLLSDRFSAERPKGSFSTLEIQRTEQGDSAMYLCASSLGAAADTQYFGPGTRLTVL.